The 5 T cell receptor beta chains in this list originate from one sample, sequenced in a study of blood T cell repertoires in COVID-19. Generated by immunoSEQ multiplex PCR, the TCRdb table keeps only in-frame clones and is missing some. In the table there are about 72,000 clones, roughly 90% of which are singletons. The sequenced sample was peripheral blood. All receptors come from a human donor in a cohort sampled during active COVID-19.

This chain connects TRBV28 to TRBJ2-3; D remains unclear. CDR3 length: 15 residues. Trimming removed 4 bases from V and 1 base from J, with 12 bases in between. Germline values: CDR1 MDHEN, CDR2 SYDVKM. The CDR3 DNA follows: TGTGCCAGCAGTTCCGCCTCCGGAGGCACAGATACGCAGTATTTT. This translates into CASSSASGGTDTQYF.

V is TRBV4-3 and J is TRBJ2-5, with unresolved D. Germline-derived CDR1 and CDR2 are LGHNA and YSLEER. The CDR3 totals 13 residues. The V end was cut by 4 bases, the J end by 0 bases, with 6 bases between. As DNA, the CDR3 is TGCGCCAGCAGCCCTCGTCACCAAGAGACCCAGTACTTC. Residues: CASSPRHQETQYF.

The chain couples TRBV5-1 to TRBJ2-5; 9 bases fit TRBD1. V dropped 4 bases and J dropped 5; count of bases not matched to a gene: 9. The CDR3 contains 15 residues. Germline CDR1 and CDR2: SGHRS and YFSETQ. CDR3 bases: TGCGCCAGCAGCCCAGGGACAGGGTTTGGGGAGACCCAGTACTTC. As protein: CASSPGTGFGETQYF.

This chain links TRBV4-1 with TRBJ2-7, with a possible D match to TRBD2 (6 bases). The CDR3 consists of 15 residues. The V and J ends lost 3 bases and 0 bases respectively, with 12 bases between them. Germline V lookup: CDR1 MGHRA, CDR2 YSYEKL. CDR3: CASSHSWEASYEQYF. The CDR3, as DNA: TGCGCCAGCAGCCACTCGTGGGAGGCCTCCTACGAGCAGTACTTC.

This sequence joins TRBV27 and TRBJ1-5; 8 nucleotides match TRBD1. The ends lost 3 bases at V and 0 bases at J; junction bases unmatched: 10. Germline values: CDR1 MNHEY, CDR2 SMNVEV (reference sequence). The length of the CDR3 is 18 residues. This chain's CDR3 is CASSFFRGQGYSNQPQHF. CDR3 nucleotides: TGTGCCAGCAGTTTTTTCCGAGGACAGGGTTATAGCAATCAGCCCCAGCATTTT.